Sequencing of this T cell receptor (beta chain) was carried out in a study of T cell responses to AZD1222 COVID-19 vaccine. Study-wide findings and caveats: Nearly half of the spike-specific TCRs reportedly recognize variant regions that carry no mutations.

This CDR3 is built from 15 residues. V lost 4 bases to trimming and J lost 4 bases; unmatched junction nucleotides: 7. Germline V gene sequence: CDR1 KGHSH, CDR2 LQKENI. Details on this clone: As yet, its antigen is unknown.

Some clones are missing from TCRdb's copy, which holds only in-frame ones; the method was immunoSEQ multiplex PCR. The sample has more than 50,000 clones, roughly 90% seen once. The TCR comes from an adult who received the AZD1222 COVID-19 vaccine. This rearrangement joins TRBV18 to TRBJ1-1; 9 bases match TRBD1. The sample was peripheral blood, taken 28 days after the second AZD1222 dose. The CDR3 reads CASSRTGGEGTEAFF. CDR3 nucleotides: TGTGCCAGCTCACGCACAGGGGGCGAGGGCACTGAAGCTTTCTTT. Filled out from reference TRBV18 and TRBJ1-1, the complete variable domain reads NAGVMQNPRHLVRRRGQEARLRCSPMKGHSHVYWYRQLPEEGLKFMVYLQKENIIDESGMPKERFSAEFPKEGPSILRIQQVVRGDSAAYFCASSRTGGEGTEAFFGQGTRLTVV.